Below, 14 T cell receptor beta chains from the same sample are listed, as sequenced in a study of T cells in Graves' hyperthyroidism and ophthalmopathy. RNA transcripts were the template for amplifying TCR beta CDR3 regions. A first-round RT-PCR of the TCR CDR3 used the HTBI primer set. TCRdb reprocessed the multiplex PCR reads via MiXCR and lists one record per CDR3 protein. In the table there are fewer than 650,000 distinct CDR3 sequences, under 15% of which are singletons. Sequenced input: blood. These receptors were taken from a woman between 40 and 55 years old with Graves' ophthalmopathy.

In its sample, this clonotype was seen many times. The V gene is TRBV28, the J gene TRBJ1-6, with 10 bases identical to TRBD1. V was pared by 7 bases and J by 9 bases, with 6 bases of the junction left unmatched. Germline V gives CDR1 MDHEN, CDR2 SYDVKM. CDR3 length: 14 amino acids. CDR3 residues: CASTAGTGVSPLHF. Here the CDR3 DNA reads TGTGCCAGCACCGCCGGGACAGGGGTTTCACCCCTCCACTTT.

In its sample, this clonotype was seen many times. The chain recombines TRBV20-1 with TRBJ2-5; D is unclear. The germline V gene has CDR1 DFQATT and CDR2 SNEGSKA (reference sequence). Trimming left V 6 bases short and J 5 bases short, with 13 bases between. The CDR3 has 12 amino acids. The CDR3 region is CSARTLDETQYF. The DNA of the CDR3 is TGCAGTGCACGGACCCTTGACGAGACCCAGTACTTC.

In this sample, this clonotype turned up many times. V usage is TRBV6-5 and J usage is TRBJ1-2; 9 bases match TRBD1. Unmatched junction bases numbered 9, after V lost 0 bases and J lost 4 bases. This CDR3 has 17 residues. CDR1 and CDR2 (germline): MNHEY, SVGAGI. The CDR3 DNA follows: TGTGCCAGCAGTTACTCCTCACCGGGACAGGGAAGCTATGGCTACACCTTC. Its translation: CASSYSSPGQGSYGYTF.

In its sample, this clonotype was seen many times. V usage is TRBV20-1 and J usage is TRBJ1-5; D unclear. Germline loops: CDR1 DFQATT, CDR2 SNEGSKA (reference sequence). The CDR3 totals 14 residues. V was shortened by 3 bases and J by 4 bases, with 13 bases between the two germline ends. CDR3 residues: CSARPMQLNQPQHF. The CDR3 coding sequence is TGCAGTGCTAGGCCAATGCAGCTGAATCAGCCCCAGCATTTT.

This clonotype was counted only a few times. The gene calls are TRBV30 and TRBJ1-1; D not certain. Germline V gene sequence: CDR1 GTSNPN, CDR2 SVGIG (reference sequence). The CDR3 spans 13 residues. V gave up 2 bases and J gave up 0 bases, with 7 bases separating them. In nucleotides, the CDR3 is TGTGCCTGGAGTTCGGGAATGAACACTGAAGCTTTCTTT. This codes for CAWSSGMNTEAFF. Combining the CDR3 with reference TRBV30 and TRBJ1-1 gives the whole variable domain SQTIHQWPATLVQPVGSPLSLECTVEGTSNPNLYWYRQAAGRGLQLLFYSVGIGQISSEVPQNLSASRPQDRQFILSSKKLLLSDSGFYLCAWSSGMNTEAFFGQGTRLTVV.

This clonotype came up many times. CDR3 in amino acids: CASSPTTMNTEAFF. The CDR3 DNA sequence: TGTGCCAGCAGCCCCACAACCATGAACACTGAAGCTTTCTTT. The gene calls are TRBV12-3 or TRBV12-4 and TRBJ1-1; D remains ambiguous. Trimming stripped 6 bases from V and 0 bases from J, with 11 bases between. This CDR3 spans 14 amino acids.

This clonotype was seen at least ten times. The chain carries TRBV5-6 and TRBJ1-5, with D tentatively TRBD1 (5 bases). V was cut by 1 base and J by 3 bases, with 8 bases left in between. This CDR3 has 14 residues. Germline lookup yields CDR1 SGHDT and CDR2 YYEEEE. CDR3 residues: CASSLRGYNQPQHF. The DNA for the CDR3 is TGTGCCAGCAGCTTGCGGGGGTACAATCAGCCCCAGCATTTT.

This clonotype came up many times. The chain recombines TRBV20-1 with TRBJ1-5; D possibly corresponds to TRBD1 (6 bases). This CDR3 contains 12 residues. V lost 4 bases to trimming and J lost 4 bases, with 8 bases between them. Germline V gives CDR1 DFQATT, CDR2 SNEGSKA (reference sequence). CDR3 loop: CSATQGNQPQHF. CDR3 nucleotide sequence: TGCAGTGCTACCCAGGGGAATCAGCCCCAGCATTTT.

This clonotype was picked up many times. The V call is TRBV2, the J call TRBJ2-3, with no clear D. Deletions cut 6 bases from V and 0 bases from J, with 4 bases between. This CDR3 is 12 amino acids long. Germline CDR1 SNHLY, CDR2 FYNNEI. CDR3 residues: CASSGSTDTQYF. The CDR3 bases are TGTGCCAGCAGCGGGAGCACAGATACGCAGTATTTT.

The CDR3 region has the DNA TGTGCCAGCGGAGGGCAGGGGAATCAGCCCCAGCATTTT. Its protein is CASGGQGNQPQHF. The chain combines TRBV3-1 with TRBJ1-5; the D gene is possibly TRBD1 (6 bases). Trimming removed 8 bases from V and 4 bases from J, with 12 bases in between. The CDR3 consists of 13 residues. Germline CDR1 reads LGHDT; CDR2 reads YNNKEL (reference sequence).

This clonotype was observed at least ten times. The CDR3 DNA reads as TGTGCCAGCAGCCTAGCGCTAGTTGGAGAGACCCAGTACTTC. It translates to CASSLALVGETQYF. This chain joins TRBV28 and TRBJ2-5; D is possibly TRBD2 (6 bases). The CDR3 extends over 14 amino acids. Per the germline V gene, CDR1 is MDHEN and CDR2 is SYDVKM. The germline V and J ends were trimmed by 6 bases and 4 bases, with 15 bases remaining between them.

This clonotype has more than one count but fewer than ten. The CDR3 coding sequence is TGTGCCAGCAGAGCTAGCGGTTACGAGCAGTACTTC. Translating it yields CASRASGYEQYF. The chain recombines TRBV6-1 with TRBJ2-7, with TRBD2 matching over 7 bases. The CDR3 runs to 12 residues. V dropped 6 bases and J dropped 4; count of bases not matched to a gene: 3. The germline V gene has CDR1 MNHNS and CDR2 SASEGT.

The table lists this clonotype with many counts. The CDR3 nucleotides are TGTGCCAGCAGCTTCATTAGCGGCGACACCGGGGAGCTGTTTTTT. Amino acid sequence: CASSFISGDTGELFF. The chain links TRBV7-2 to TRBJ2-2, with D possibly TRBD2 on 6 matching bases. The germline V gene has CDR1 SGHTA and CDR2 FQGNSA. The ends were cut back, 3 bases at V and 3 bases at J, with 11 bases in the middle. The CDR3 is made up of 15 amino acids. The entire variable domain, with the rest obtained from reference TRBV7-2 and TRBJ2-2, is as follows: GAGVSQSPSNKVTEKGKDVELRCDPISGHTALYWYRQSLGQGLEFLIYFQGNSAPDKSGLPSDRFSAERTGGSVSTLTIQRTQQEDSAVYLCASSFISGDTGELFFGEGSRLTVL.

This rearrangement joins TRBV5-1 to TRBJ2-7, with TRBD1 matching over 9 bases. Germline V gene sequence: CDR1 SGHRS, CDR2 YFSETQ. The junction had 8 bases not matched to a gene; V was cut back by 4 bases and J by 6 bases. This CDR3 contains 14 residues. The CDR3 nucleotides read TGCGCCAGCAGCCCCGGGACAGGGTTGGGCGAGCAGTACTTC. Amino acids: CASSPGTGLGEQYF.